Following are 6 T cell receptor beta chains from one sample sequenced in a study of T cell responses to AZD1222 COVID-19 vaccine. Data came from immunoSEQ multiplex PCR; TCRdb stores just in-frame clones and leaves some out. The repertoire holds some 170,000 clones, with about nine tenths as singletons. The specimen was peripheral blood, collected 28 days after the second dose of the MenACWY control vaccine. These receptors were collected from an adult who received the MenACWY meningococcal vaccine as a control.

V and J are TRBV7-2 and TRBJ1-3; D is ambiguous. Germline V CDR1 and CDR2: SGHTA, FQGNSA. The germline V and J ends were trimmed by 7 bases and 4 bases, with 14 bases remaining between them. This CDR3 contains 14 residues. In DNA, the CDR3 is TGTGCCAGCACGCCGTTTCGTTCAGGAAACACCATATATTTT. Translated: CASTPFRSGNTIYF.

The V call is TRBV10-3, the J call TRBJ2-7; D may be TRBD1 or TRBD2 (7 bases each). Germline loops: CDR1 ENHRY, CDR2 SYGVKD. This CDR3 spans 14 amino acids. V gave up 1 base and J gave up 6 bases, with 13 bases separating them. This CDR3 reads CAISEWQGEGEQYF. Written as DNA, the CDR3 is TGTGCCATCAGTGAGTGGCAGGGGGAGGGCGAGCAGTACTTC.

The chain recombines TRBV27 with TRBJ1-2; D call uncertain. V gave up 6 bases and J gave up 4 bases, with 12 bases separating them. The length of the CDR3 is 13 residues. Germline V lookup: CDR1 MNHEY, CDR2 SMNVEV (reference sequence). The CDR3: CASSRTGSYGYTF. The CDR3, as DNA: TGTGCCAGCAGCCGAACGGGTTCCTATGGCTACACCTTC.

V is TRBV27 and J is TRBJ2-5, with 9 nucleotides matching TRBD1. CDR1 and CDR2 from the germline V gene are MNHEY and SMNVEV (reference sequence). V lost 7 bases, J lost 4 bases, and 4 bases stayed unmatched. The CDR3 consists of 13 residues. CDR3 nucleotides: TGTGCCAGCACTACGGACAGGGGAGAGACCCAGTACTTC. Protein: CASTTDRGETQYF.

The gene calls are TRBV4-2 and TRBJ2-7, with D unresolved. V shed 0 bases and J shed 2 bases, with 5 bases lying between them. The length of the CDR3 is 13 residues. The germline CDR1 and CDR2 sequences are LGHNA and YNFKEQ. In DNA, the CDR3 is TGTGCCAGCAGCCAAGATGGACCCTACGAGCAGTACTTC. It specifies CASSQDGPYEQYF.

The chain links TRBV11-3 to TRBJ2-1, with D uncertain. The CDR3 has 17 amino acids. The V end lost 1 base, the J end lost 1 base, and 14 bases lay between the germline ends. Germline CDR1 reads SGHNT; CDR2 reads YENEEA. The CDR3 DNA is TGTGCCAGCAGCTTAGGGGCTGGCAGCCGATCCTACAATGAGCAGTTCTTC. As protein: CASSLGAGSRSYNEQFF.